One TCR beta chain is described in this entry. The data were taken from a study of blood T cell repertoires in COVID-19. TCRdb's table, derived via immunoSEQ multiplex PCR, lists solely in-frame clones and lacks some. The table has roughly 38,000 clones, around 90% seen once; the top ten hold 9%. Source material: peripheral blood. This sequence originates from a woman in her 70s with acute or convalescent COVID-19.

Written as DNA, the CDR3 is TGCGGGGGGACTAGCGGAAATGAGCAGTTCTTC. This sequence encodes CGGTSGNEQFF. This rearrangement joins TRBV20-1 to TRBJ2-1; 11 bases are a match to TRBD2. This CDR3 has 11 amino acids. Germline V gene sequence: CDR1 DFQATT, CDR2 SNEGSKA (reference sequence).